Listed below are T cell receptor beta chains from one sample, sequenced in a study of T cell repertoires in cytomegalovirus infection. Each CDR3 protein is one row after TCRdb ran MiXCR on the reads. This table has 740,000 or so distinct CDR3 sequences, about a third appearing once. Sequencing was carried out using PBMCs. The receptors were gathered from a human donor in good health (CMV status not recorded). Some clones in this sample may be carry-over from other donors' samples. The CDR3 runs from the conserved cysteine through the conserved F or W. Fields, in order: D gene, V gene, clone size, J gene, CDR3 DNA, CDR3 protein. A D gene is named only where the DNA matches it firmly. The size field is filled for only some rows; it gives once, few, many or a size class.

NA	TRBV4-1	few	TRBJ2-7	TGCGCCAGCAGCCAAGCTGTGAGTAGCTCCTACGAGCAGTACTTC	CASSQAVSSSYEQYF
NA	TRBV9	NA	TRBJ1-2	TGTGCCAGCAGCGGCTCTATCGACAGTTATAACTATGGCTACACCTTC	CASSGSIDSYNYGYTF
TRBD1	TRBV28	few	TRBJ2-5	TGTGCCAGCAGTGGGTCCGACAGGGGGCTTGAGACCCAGTACTTC	CASSGSDRGLETQYF
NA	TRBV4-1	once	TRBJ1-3	TGCGCCAGCAGCCCTTTTCAGGGACCGGGAAACACCATATATTTT	CASSPFQGPGNTIYF
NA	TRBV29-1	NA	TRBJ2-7	TGCAGCGTTGAAGATGCCCAGGGCTCCTACGAGCAGTACTTC	CSVEDAQGSYEQYF
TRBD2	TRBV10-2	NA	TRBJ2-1	TGCGCCAGCAGTGTGTCTAGCGGGAGGGTGCCCTACAATGAGCAGTTCTTC	CASSVSSGRVPYNEQFF
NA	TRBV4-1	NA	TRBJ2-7	TGCGCCAGCAGCGACGGGCACGTTCAAGCCTACGAGCAGTACTTC	CASSDGHVQAYEQYF
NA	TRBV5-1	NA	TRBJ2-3	TGCGCCAGCAGCTTGGCGAGCTTTGACACAGATACGCAGTATTTT	CASSLASFDTDTQYF
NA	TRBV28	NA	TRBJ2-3	TGTGCCAGCAGTTTATTTGGCGGGTACCCCACAGATACGCAGTATTTT	CASSLFGGYPTDTQYF
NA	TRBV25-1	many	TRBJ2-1	TGTGCCAGCAGTGAACCCGACAGGAGGGGAGAGGGACGCAATGAGCAGTTCTTC	CASSEPDRRGEGRNEQFF
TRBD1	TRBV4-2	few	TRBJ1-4	TGTGCCAGCAGCCGGGGACAGGGGGCGTCTAATGAAAAACTGTTTTTT	CASSRGQGASNEKLFF
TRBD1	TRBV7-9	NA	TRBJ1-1	TGTGCCAGCAGCCTTGTTGCAGGGGGTAACGCTGAAGCTTTCTTT	CASSLVAGGNAEAFF
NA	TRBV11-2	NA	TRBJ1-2	TGTGCCAGCAGCTTAGTTCCCCCCCCCGACAGTTTCGATGGCTACACCTTC	CASSLVPPPDSFDGYTF
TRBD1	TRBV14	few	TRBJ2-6	TGTGCCAGCAGCCAATATCTGGGGACAGGGAAAATTGTGCAGAACCCCAACAACGTCCTGACTTTC	CASSQYLGTGKIVQNPNNVLTF
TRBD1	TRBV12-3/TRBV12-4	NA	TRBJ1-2	TGTGCCAGCAGTTTAGAGACAGGGCGGGGGAACTATGGCTACACCTTC	CASSLETGRGNYGYTF
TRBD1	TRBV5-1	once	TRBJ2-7	TGCGCCAGTCAACCGGGAGGGACAGGGGTCTACGAGCAGTACTTC	CASQPGGTGVYEQYF
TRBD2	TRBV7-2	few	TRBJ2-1	TGTGCCAGCAGCTTCAGGGCGGGAGGCCCTGGGGGCTACAATGAGCAGTTCTTC	CASSFRAGGPGGYNEQFF
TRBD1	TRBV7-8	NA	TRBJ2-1	TGTGCCAGCAGCCCCCGGGACAGGAGCACCAATGAGCAGTTCTTC	CASSPRDRSTNEQFF
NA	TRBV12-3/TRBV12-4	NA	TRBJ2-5	TGTGCCAGCAGTTTACGATCCACAATTCAGGGGATCCGCCAAGAGACCCAGTACTTC	CASSLRSTIQGIRQETQYF
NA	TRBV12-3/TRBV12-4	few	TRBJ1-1	TGTGCCAGCAGTCTCGACCCACGGGCGAACACTGAAGCTTTCTTT	CASSLDPRANTEAFF
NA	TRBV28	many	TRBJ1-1	TGTGCCAGCAGTCCGAGTCCAGGGTACACTGAAGCTTTCTTT	CASSPSPGYTEAFF
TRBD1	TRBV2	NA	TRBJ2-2	TGTGCCAGCATCCCAGGGGGCTCGGGGGAGCTGTTTTTT	CASIPGGSGELFF
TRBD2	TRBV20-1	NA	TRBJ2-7	TGCAGTGCGGAACTTCAACTAGCGGGGGGCGGACGGCAGTACTTC	CSAELQLAGGGRQYF
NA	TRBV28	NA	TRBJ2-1	TGTGCCAGCAGTTTAGATTGGAGCCCATTGAATTGTCAGTTCTTC	CASSLDWSPLNCQFF
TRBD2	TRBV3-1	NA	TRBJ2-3	TGTGCCAGCAGACCCGGGACTAGATCGGATACGCAGTATTTT	CASRPGTRSDTQYF
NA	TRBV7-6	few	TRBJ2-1	TGTGCCAGCAGCCCGGTTCTGGGCAGTTGGACTGAGCAGTTCTTC	CASSPVLGSWTEQFF
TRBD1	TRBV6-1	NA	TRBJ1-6	TGTGCCGGCCGGGACAGAGATAATTCACCCCTCCACTTT	CAGRDRDNSPLHF
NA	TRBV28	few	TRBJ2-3	TGTGCCAGCCCCCCCGGGCTTACAGATACGCAGTATTTT	CASPPGLTDTQYF
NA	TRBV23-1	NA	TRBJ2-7	TGCGCCAGCAGTCAATCCGGCGCGGGGCTAAGCTCCTACGAGCAGTACTTC	CASSQSGAGLSSYEQYF
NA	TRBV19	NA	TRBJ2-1	TGTGCCACTAAGGAGGCCCGGGCCTCTAATGAGCAGTTCTTC	CATKEARASNEQFF
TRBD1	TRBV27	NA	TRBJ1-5	TGTGCCAGCAGAACCGGGACAGCCTATGATCAGCCCCAGCATTTT	CASRTGTAYDQPQHF
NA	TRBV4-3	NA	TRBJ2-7	TGCGCCAGCAGCCAAGGCATACAGGATTCCTACGAGCAGTACTTC	CASSQGIQDSYEQYF
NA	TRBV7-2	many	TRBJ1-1	TGTGCCAGCAGCTTAGAGTGGGCTCGGATGAACACTGAAGCTTTCTTT	CASSLEWARMNTEAFF
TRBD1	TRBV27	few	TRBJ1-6	TGTGCCAGCAGCTCGACCGGGACAGGTTATAATTCACCCCTCCACTTT	CASSSTGTGYNSPLHF
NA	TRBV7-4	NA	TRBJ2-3	TGTGCCAGCAGCTTAGTCGTGCGGGGAAGCACAGATACGCAGTATTTT	CASSLVVRGSTDTQYF
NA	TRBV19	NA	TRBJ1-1	TGTGCCAGTAGTATGAGGCCAGTGAACACTGAAGCTTTCTTT	CASSMRPVNTEAFF
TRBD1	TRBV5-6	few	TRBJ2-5	TGTGCCAGCAGCTCGTGGACAGGACAAGAGACCCAGTACTTC	CASSSWTGQETQYF
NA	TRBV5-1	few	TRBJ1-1	TGCGCCAGCAGCCCCTCGACCGTTCTCGGGGAAGCTTTCTTT	CASSPSTVLGEAFF
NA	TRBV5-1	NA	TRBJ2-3	TGCGCCAGCAGCGTGGGGGCGTGGGCCACAGATACGCAGTATTTT	CASSVGAWATDTQYF
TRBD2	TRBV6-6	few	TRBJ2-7	TGTGCCAGCAGTCTGACTAGCGGGGTCTACGAGCAGTACTTC	CASSLTSGVYEQYF
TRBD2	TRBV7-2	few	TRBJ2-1	TGTGCCAGCAGCTTACCCAGGGCCAGCGGGGGGAGGGTAGGCGAGCAGTTCTTC	CASSLPRASGGRVGEQFF
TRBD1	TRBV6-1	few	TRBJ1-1	TGTGCCAGCAGAGGGACAGTCCTAATGAACACTGAAGCTTTCTTT	CASRGTVLMNTEAFF
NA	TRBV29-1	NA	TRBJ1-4	TGCAGCGTTGAGATGGGATCAACTAATGAAAAACTGTTTTTT	CSVEMGSTNEKLFF
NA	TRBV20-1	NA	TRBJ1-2	TGCAGTGCTCCTCGGACGGAAAACTATGGCTACACCTTC	CSAPRTENYGYTF
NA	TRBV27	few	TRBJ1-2	TGTGCCAGCAGGATCTCCGGGACTTGGTTCTTCTCCGACGGCTACACCTTC	CASRISGTWFFSDGYTF
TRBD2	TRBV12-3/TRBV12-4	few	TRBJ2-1	TGTGCCAGCAGTAGTAGCGGGAGGGTGTATGAGCAGTTCTTC	CASSSSGRVYEQFF
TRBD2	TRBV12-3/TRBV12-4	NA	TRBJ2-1	TGTGCCAGCAGTTATGGCCGGGGGGGATTCGGCCACAATGAGCAGTTCTTC	CASSYGRGGFGHNEQFF
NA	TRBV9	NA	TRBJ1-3	TGTGCCAGCAGCTTCGGGACCGCTTCTGGAAACACCATATATTTT	CASSFGTASGNTIYF